These 10 T cell receptor beta chains share one sample of origin, sequenced in a study of somatic mutations in cytotoxic T cells in rheumatoid arthritis. Sequenced by immunoSEQ multiplex PCR; TCRdb stores in-frame clones only, minus some. The sample consists of some 18,000 clones, more than 60% of them appearing once. The sequenced sample was CD8+ T cells sorted from blood. The receptors were gathered from an adult with rheumatoid arthritis.

V and J are TRBV9 and TRBJ1-1; D might be TRBD1 (5 bases). V was cut by 0 bases and J by 2 bases, with 17 bases left in between. This CDR3 comprises 17 residues. Germline-derived CDR1 and CDR2 are SGDLS and YYNGEE. The CDR3 here is CASSVGGGSRANTEAFF. CDR3 bases: TGTGCCAGCAGCGTAGGAGGAGGTTCCAGGGCTAACACTGAAGCTTTCTTT.

Here the CDR3 reads CASSLDTSARTGELFF. The CDR3 DNA is TGTGCCAGCAGCTTAGATACTAGCGCCAGAACCGGGGAGCTGTTTTTT. The J gene is TRBJ2-2, the V gene TRBV7-9; TRBD2 matches at 7 bases. This CDR3 spans 16 amino acids. Germline lookup yields CDR1 SEHNR and CDR2 FQNEAQ (reference sequence). With V trimmed by 1 base and J by 5 bases, 7 bases remained unmatched.

The CDR3 reads CASSPEGTDTQYF. In nucleotides, the CDR3 is TGTGCCAGCAGCCCCGAGGGGACAGATACGCAGTATTTT. The chain combines TRBV11-2 with TRBJ2-3, with D perhaps being TRBD1 or TRBD2 (5 bases each). The CDR3 contains 13 residues. The V end lost 5 bases, the J end lost 3 bases, and 9 bases lay between the germline ends. The germline V gene encodes CDR1 SGHAT and CDR2 FQNNGV.

Comments on this clone: The junction and the germline gene differ at one end; a read error may be behind it. DNA for the CDR3: TGTGCCAGCAGCGTAGAAAGCGGGGGGGCCTACAATGAGCAGTTCTTC. Amino acid sequence: CASSVESGGAYNEQFF. The chain employs TRBV11-2 and TRBJ2-1, with TRBD2 matching 10 bases. The CDR3 sequence is 16 residues long. Germline V gene lookup returns CDR1 SGHAT and CDR2 FQNNGV.

The chain has TRBV7-9 and TRBJ1-4; D is unresolved. This CDR3 has 14 amino acids. CDR1 and CDR2 from the germline V gene are SEHNR and FQNEAQ (reference sequence). Trimming removed 2 bases at V and 8 bases at J, with 12 bases between. The CDR3 region has the DNA TGTGCCAGCAGCTTAAGCGCCGTGGAGGAAAAACTGTTTTTT. Encoded protein: CASSLSAVEEKLFF.

The chain carries TRBV2 and TRBJ2-7; a weak D match, TRBD2 (6 bases). Germline V gives CDR1 SNHLY, CDR2 FYNNEI. This CDR3 is 14 amino acids long. Trimming removed 6 bases at V and 2 bases at J, with 14 bases between. The CDR3 coding sequence is TGTGCCAGCAGCCCCTTTGGAGGGGCCTACGAGCAGTACTTC. It encodes CASSPFGGAYEQYF.

V gene TRBV7-9 combines with J gene TRBJ2-7, with 7 bases aligning to TRBD1. The germline V gene encodes CDR1 SEHNR and CDR2 FQNEAQ (reference sequence). Trimming at V came to 5 bases and at J to 2 bases, leaving 6 bases not matched to a gene. CDR3 length: 14 residues. The CDR3 DNA sequence: TGTGCCAGCAGCGACCGGGACAGTCCCTACGAGCAGTACTTC. It yields the protein CASSDRDSPYEQYF.

The chain employs TRBV27 and TRBJ2-7; either TRBD1 or TRBD2 may fit D (5 bases each). Trimming pared 5 bases from V and 3 bases from J, leaving 14 bases between. CDR3 length: 14 amino acids. The germline CDR1 and CDR2 sequences are MNHEY and SMNVEV (reference sequence). CDR3 sequence: CASSPRDVRYEQYF. DNA for the CDR3: TGTGCCAGCAGTCCCCGGGACGTCCGCTACGAGCAGTACTTC.

The rearrangement uses TRBV4-2 and TRBJ2-7, with a tentative D call TRBD1 (6 bases). The germline V gene has CDR1 LGHNA and CDR2 YNFKEQ. The CDR3 totals 13 residues. Trimming left V 0 bases short and J 4 bases short, with 7 bases between. CDR3: CASSQEQGYEQYF. CDR3 in DNA: TGTGCCAGCAGCCAAGAACAGGGATACGAGCAGTACTTC.

The chain uses TRBV6-1 and TRBJ1-1; 8 positions agree with TRBD1. Germline V gene data show CDR1 as MNHNS and CDR2 as SASEGT. The CDR3 spans 12 residues. The J segment lost 6 bases and the V segment lost 6 bases, leaving 3 bases of the junction unmatched. The CDR3 DNA reads TGTGCCAGCAGAGCAGGGGGCTCTGAAGCTTTCTTT. Translated: CASRAGGSEAFF.